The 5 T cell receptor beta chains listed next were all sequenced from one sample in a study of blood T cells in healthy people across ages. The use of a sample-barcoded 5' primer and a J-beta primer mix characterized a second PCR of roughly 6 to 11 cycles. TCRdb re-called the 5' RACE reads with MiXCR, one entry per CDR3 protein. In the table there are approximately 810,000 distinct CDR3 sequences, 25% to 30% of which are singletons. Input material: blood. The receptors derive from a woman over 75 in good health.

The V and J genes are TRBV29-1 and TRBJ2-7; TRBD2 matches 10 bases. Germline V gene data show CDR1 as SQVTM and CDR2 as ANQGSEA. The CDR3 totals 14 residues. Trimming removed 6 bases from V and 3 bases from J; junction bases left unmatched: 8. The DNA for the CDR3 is TGCAGCGTACAATCCGGGACTAGCGTCTACGAGCAGTACTTC. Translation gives CSVQSGTSVYEQYF.

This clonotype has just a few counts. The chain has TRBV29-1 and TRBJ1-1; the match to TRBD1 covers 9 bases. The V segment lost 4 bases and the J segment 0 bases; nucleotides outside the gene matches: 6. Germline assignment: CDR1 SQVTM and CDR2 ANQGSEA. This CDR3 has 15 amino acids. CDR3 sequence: CSVVPTGGLNTEAFF. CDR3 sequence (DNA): TGCAGCGTTGTTCCCACAGGGGGCTTGAACACTGAAGCTTTCTTT.

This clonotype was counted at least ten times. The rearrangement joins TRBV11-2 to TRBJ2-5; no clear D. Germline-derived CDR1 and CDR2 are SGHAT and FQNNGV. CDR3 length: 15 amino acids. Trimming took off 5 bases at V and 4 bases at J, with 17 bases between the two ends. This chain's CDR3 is CASSPQITRGETQYF. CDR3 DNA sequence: TGTGCCAGCAGCCCCCAGATCACGAGAGGAGAGACCCAGTACTTC.

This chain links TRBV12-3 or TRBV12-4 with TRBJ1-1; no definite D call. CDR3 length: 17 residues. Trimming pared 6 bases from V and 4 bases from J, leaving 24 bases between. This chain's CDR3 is CASRHYKLGEHPTEAFF. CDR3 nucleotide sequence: TGTGCCAGCAGACACTACAAGCTCGGCGAACACCCCACTGAAGCTTTCTTT.

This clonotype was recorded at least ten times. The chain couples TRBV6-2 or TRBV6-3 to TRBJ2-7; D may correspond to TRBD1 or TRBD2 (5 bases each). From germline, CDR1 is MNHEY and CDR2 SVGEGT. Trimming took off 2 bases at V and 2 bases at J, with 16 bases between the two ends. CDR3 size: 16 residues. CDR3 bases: TGTGCCAGCAGTTACCATTTATCAGGGACCACCTACGAGCAGTACTTC. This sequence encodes CASSYHLSGTTYEQYF.